The 4 T cell receptor beta chains presented below share a single source sample, sequenced in a study of cytomegalovirus exposure and HLA in healthy donors. PCR was performed using 60 Vbeta and 13 Jbeta primers. This table comes from immunoSEQ multiplex PCR, and its TCRdb copy is limited to in-frame clones, with some not included. The sample lists 75,000 to 100,000 clones; about four fifths were seen once. Sequencing used PBMCs. The receptors shown here come from a man aged 18 to 29 in good health and CMV-seropositive.

The chain couples TRBV4-1 to TRBJ1-1, with D possibly being TRBD1 (5 bases). Germline V gene sequence: CDR1 MGHRA, CDR2 YSYEKL. Trimming pared 2 bases from V and 4 bases from J, leaving 14 bases between. The CDR3 spans 15 residues. CDR3 amino acids: CASSQHVGGGTEAFF. DNA for the CDR3: TGCGCCAGCAGCCAACACGTGGGGGGAGGCACTGAAGCTTTCTTT.

The V call is TRBV15, the J call TRBJ2-7; 7 bases align to TRBD1. Trimming removed 5 bases from V and 2 bases from J; junction bases left unmatched: 6. The germline V gene encodes CDR1 LNHNV and CDR2 YYDKDF (reference sequence). The CDR3 covers 14 residues. The CDR3 reads CATSPWDSPYEQYF. In DNA form, the CDR3 reads TGTGCCACCAGCCCATGGGACAGTCCCTACGAGCAGTACTTC.

The chain employs TRBV7-9 and TRBJ1-5; TRBD1 might be the D (6 bases). Germline CDR1 SEHNR, CDR2 FQNEAQ (reference sequence). Between the trimmed V and J ends, which lost 1 base and 2 bases, there was a span of 15 bases. CDR3 length: 17 residues. CDR3 amino acids: CASSLGQASGGNQPQHF. CDR3 nucleotides: TGTGCCAGCAGCTTAGGACAGGCGAGTGGGGGCAATCAGCCCCAGCATTTT.

The chain has TRBV10-3 and TRBJ2-2; D is unclear. The V end was cut by 8 bases, the J end by 5 bases, with 15 bases between. CDR3 length: 14 residues. CDR1 and CDR2 (germline): ENHRY, SYGVKD. The CDR3 DNA reads TGTGCCATCGAAACACAGACAAAAACCGGGGAGCTGTTTTTT. Protein: CAIETQTKTGELFF.